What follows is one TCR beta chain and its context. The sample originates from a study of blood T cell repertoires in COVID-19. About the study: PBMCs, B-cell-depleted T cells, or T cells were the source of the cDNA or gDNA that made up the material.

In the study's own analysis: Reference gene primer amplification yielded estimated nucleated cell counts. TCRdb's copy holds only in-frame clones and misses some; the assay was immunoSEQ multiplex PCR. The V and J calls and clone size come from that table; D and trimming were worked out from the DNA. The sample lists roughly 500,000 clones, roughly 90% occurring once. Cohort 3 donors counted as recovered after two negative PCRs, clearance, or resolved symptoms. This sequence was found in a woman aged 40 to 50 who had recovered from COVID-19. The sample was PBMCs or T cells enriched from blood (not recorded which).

The CDR3 nucleotides are TGTGCCAGCAGCCTCTTTGGGGCAGTACAAGATACGCAGTATTTT. Translation gives CASSLFGAVQDTQYF. V gene TRBV6-5 combines with J gene TRBJ2-3; the D gene is possibly TRBD1 (5 bases). The CDR3 sequence is 15 residues long. Trimming cost V 6 bases and J 5 bases, with 18 bases left between them. Germline CDR1 is MNHEY and CDR2 is SVGAGI.